This TCR beta chain was obtained from a study of blood T cell repertoires in COVID-19. At the level of the study: COVID-19 samples from acute and convalescent phases originated in the United States, Italy and Spain. T cells, B-cell-depleted T cells, or PBMCs supplied cDNA or gDNA.

V dropped 1 base and J dropped 3; count of bases not matched to a gene: 6. The CDR3 runs 15 residues. The germline CDR1 and CDR2 sequences are MNHNS and SASEGT. Data came from immunoSEQ multiplex PCR; TCRdb stores just in-frame clones and leaves some out. The data hold under 400,000 clones, with around 87% observed a single time. Enrolled through a virtual design, the participants were between about 18 and 89 years of age and came from about two dozen US areas. The sequencing sample was made of PBMCs or T cells enriched from blood (not recorded which). The origin of this receptor is a man aged 40-50 years in a cohort exposed to, infected with or recovered from COVID-19 (not recorded which). This chain links TRBV6-1 with TRBJ2-7; 7 bases line up with TRBD1. The CDR3 region has the DNA TGTGCCAGCAGTGAAGGACAGGGTTCCTACTACGAGCAGTACTTC. It codes for CASSEGQGSYYEQYF.